This entry lists 17 T cell receptor beta chains sequenced from one sample in a study of T cells in women clearing cervical HPV infection. Clones were read by immunoSEQ multiplex PCR, and TCRdb kept only the in-frame ones, dropping some. The sample has tens of thousands of clones; the top ten hold more than 6.5%. Sequencing was done on a sample of blood buffy coat. All receptors come from a woman aged 18 to 75 with a cervical HPV16 infection that either progressed to CIN3+ or cleared (not recorded which).

A remark on this clone: The read ends 3 residues before the CDR3 terminus; that terminus is restored from the germline J gene. J is TRBJ2-3 and V is TRBV13; D is perhaps TRBD2 (6 bases). CDR3 size: 15 residues. Germline-derived CDR1 and CDR2 are PRHDT and FYEKMQ (reference sequence). The V end was cut by 5 bases, the J end by 0 bases, with 12 bases between. The covered CDR3 bases are TGTGCCAGCAGCGAACGGGGACTTAGCACAGATACG. Translation gives CASSERGLSTDT. The CDR3 in full is CASSERGLSTDTQYF.

On this clone itself: Read coverage stops 3 residues before the CDR3 terminus; the germline J gene supplies the remainder. The chain uses TRBV7-3 and TRBJ2-7, with D possibly matching TRBD2 (6 bases). This CDR3 spans 13 amino acids. Germline CDR1 and CDR2: SGHTA and FQGTGA. V lost 5 bases to trimming and J lost 6 bases, with 14 bases between them. CDR3 DNA (partial): TGTGCCAGCAGCGCCCCAACTAGCACCGAG. This encodes CASSAPTSTE. The whole CDR3 sequence reads CASSAPTSTEQYF.

Concerning this clone itself: The CDR3 goes on 3 residues after the read ends, and that part is filled in from the germline J gene. This chain uses TRBV5-5 with TRBJ2-1; 8 nucleotides agree with TRBD2. The V and J ends lost 4 bases and 4 bases, in that order; junction bases with no gene match: 7. The CDR3 covers 15 residues. The V gene's germline CDR1 is SGHKS and CDR2 YYEKEE (reference sequence). Partial CDR3 DNA: TGTGCCAGCAGCCTTTTTAGCGGGGTTTACAATGAG. Residues: CASSLFSGVYNE. The whole CDR3 sequence is CASSLFSGVYNEQFF.

Comments on this clone: The read gets to within 3 residues of the CDR3 end, and the germline J gene fills in the rest. V usage is TRBV20-1 and J usage is TRBJ2-4, with D tentatively TRBD1 or TRBD2 (5 bases each). The CDR3 loop spans 16 amino acids. Germline V gene lookup returns CDR1 DFQATT and CDR2 SNEGSKA (reference sequence). V was clipped by 1 base and J by 2 bases, with 15 bases between them. The CDR3 sequence is CSARVAGSSSKNIQYF. The sequenced part of the CDR3 DNA is TGCAGTGCTAGAGTGGCAGGGAGCAGTTCCAAAAACATT.

Concerning this clone itself: The read halts 3 residues ahead of the CDR3 end, with the missing end drawn from the germline J gene. The chain links TRBV6-4 to TRBJ2-3; TRBD2 aligns across 8 bases. CDR1 MRHNA and CDR2 SNTAGT come from the germline V gene. The CDR3 totals 16 residues. After removal of 2 bases from V and 0 bases from J, the junction contained 4 bases not matched to a gene. The CDR3 sequence is CASSDQAGGSTDTQYF. The DNA read from the CDR3 is TGTGCCAGCAGTGACCAGGCGGGGGGAAGCACAGATACG.

Points on this clone: The read ends 3 residues shy of where the CDR3 ends; the end is completed using the germline J gene. This sequence joins TRBV27 and TRBJ1-6; 10 bases fit TRBD1. The CDR3 contains 18 residues. Trimming removed 9 bases from V and 7 bases from J; junction bases left unmatched: 18. The germline V gene has CDR1 MNHEY and CDR2 SMNVEV (reference sequence). Incomplete CDR3 DNA: TGTGCCAGTCAGCTAGGGACAGGGGAAACGCTAAGAAATTCACCC. Translated: CASQLGTGETLRNSP. The whole CDR3 protein reads CASQLGTGETLRNSPLHF.

In the case of this clone: From the germline J gene comes the end of the CDR3, since the read stops 3 residues before it. The chain uses TRBV30 and TRBJ2-5; 9 nucleotides agree with TRBD1. Germline CDR1 GTSNPN, CDR2 SVGIG (reference sequence). V gave up 0 bases and J gave up 7 bases; unmatched junction bases: 9. The CDR3 has 15 amino acids. The sequenced part of the CDR3 DNA is TGTGCCTGGAGTGTAAGGGACAGGGAAATGGGGACC. Amino acids: CAWSVRDREMGT. In full, the CDR3 is CAWSVRDREMGTQYF.

The CDR3 bases that were read are TGTGCCAGCAGCCAATCGCGTCAAAACATT. It specifies CASSQSRQNI. The CDR3 in full is CASSQSRQNIQYF. V usage is TRBV16 and J usage is TRBJ2-4; no firm D call. The read terminates 3 residues ahead of where the CDR3 ends, so the germline J gene completes it. The CDR3 is 13 residues long. The V end lost 0 bases, the J end lost 5 bases, and 5 bases lay between the germline ends. CDR1 and CDR2 (germline): KGHSY, FQNENV.

A remark on this clone: The observed sequence ends 3 residues before the CDR3 terminus, with the missing tail filled in from the germline J gene. The rearrangement uses TRBV20-1 and TRBJ1-6; 7 nucleotides line up with TRBD1. The trim removed 5 bases at V and 4 bases at J, leaving 5 bases unmatched. The CDR3 runs 14 residues. Germline V lookup: CDR1 DFQATT, CDR2 SNEGSKA (reference sequence). Partial CDR3 DNA: TGCAGTGCTCTGGGACAGCCTTATAATTCACCC. Protein: CSALGQPYNSP. The whole CDR3 reads CSALGQPYNSPLHF.

Worth noting for this clone: The observed sequence ends 3 residues before the CDR3 terminus, with the missing tail filled in from the germline J gene. This rearrangement joins TRBV4-1 to TRBJ2-1; D might be TRBD2 (6 bases). Trimming cost V 0 bases and J 4 bases, with 13 bases left between them. Germline CDR1 is MGHRA and CDR2 is YSYEKL. The CDR3 length is 16 residues. The CDR3 protein is CASSQDPPEGYNEQFF. The part of the CDR3 DNA that was read is TGCGCCAGCAGCCAAGACCCCCCGGAGGGTTACAATGAG.

This CDR3 reads CASSPGQLTDTQYF. CDR3 DNA, as far as it was read: TGTGCCAGCAGCCCAGGGCAGCTCACAGATACG. J is TRBJ2-3 and V is TRBV7-9; tentatively, D is TRBD1 (5 bases). The missing CDR3 end, 3 residues past where the read stops, is filled in from the germline J gene. The CDR3 is 14 residues long. Germline loops: CDR1 SEHNR, CDR2 FQNEAQ (reference sequence). V was pared by 5 bases and J by 2 bases, with 11 bases between.

Remarks on this clone: Read coverage stops 3 residues before the CDR3 terminus; the germline J gene supplies the remainder. The genes are TRBV19 and TRBJ2-3, with 8 bases lining up with TRBD2. This CDR3 spans 14 amino acids. With 6 bases clipped from V and 0 bases from J, the junction kept 2 bases outside the gene matches. Germline lookup yields CDR1 LNHDA and CDR2 SQIVND (reference sequence). The DNA read from the CDR3 is TGTGCCAGTAGCCGCGGGGGGAGCACAGATACG. Translating gives CASSRGGSTDT. The entire CDR3 sequence reads CASSRGGSTDTQYF.

Points on this clone: The CDR3 is cut off 3 residues early in the read; its end comes from the germline J gene. The V call is TRBV18, the J call TRBJ2-6, with D hard to call. The CDR3 spans 14 residues. V lost 3 bases and J lost 2, with 5 bases in between. Per the germline V gene, CDR1 is KGHSH and CDR2 is LQKENI. The CDR3 DNA, read in part, is TGTGCCAGCTCACCTTCTCCTGGGGCCAACGTC. It is translated as CASSPSPGANV. The whole CDR3 sequence reads CASSPSPGANVLTF.

Notes on this clone: The missing CDR3 end, 3 residues past where the read stops, is filled in from the germline J gene. The rearrangement uses TRBV7-9 and TRBJ2-7; unclear D gene. The CDR3 has 12 amino acids. From germline, CDR1 is SEHNR and CDR2 FQNEAQ (reference sequence). Trimming removed 1 base at V and 3 bases at J, with 4 bases between. The CDR3 DNA, read in part, is TGTGCCAGCAGCTTAGAACTCTACGAG. It yields the protein CASSLELYE. The whole CDR3 sequence reads CASSLELYEQYF.

The CDR3 protein is CSASNPLGTSGFQETQYF. The sequenced CDR3 bases are TGCAGTGCTAGCAATCCTCTGGGGACTAGCGGGTTCCAAGAGACC. This chain uses TRBV20-1 with TRBJ2-5; 12 bases are a match to TRBD2. The CDR3 end lies 3 residues beyond the end of the read and is filled in from the germline J gene. Germline V gives CDR1 DFQATT, CDR2 SNEGSKA (reference sequence). The CDR3 is 18 amino acids. J was trimmed by 1 base and V by 3 bases; bases with no gene match: 12.

The CDR3 bases that were read are TGCAGTGCTAGAGTCCAAGCACAGGGATTTCAAGAGACC. This encodes CSARVQAQGFQET. The whole CDR3 sequence is CSARVQAQGFQETQYF. V usage is TRBV20-1 and J usage is TRBJ2-5; D is perhaps TRBD1 (6 bases). The read comes to an end 3 residues before the CDR3 does, leaving the germline J gene to fill in the end. Germline values: CDR1 DFQATT, CDR2 SNEGSKA (reference sequence). With 1 base removed from V and 2 bases from J, the gap between germline ends came to 17 bases. This CDR3 comprises 16 residues.

Worth noting for this clone: The missing CDR3 end, 3 residues past where the read stops, is filled in from the germline J gene. The rearrangement uses TRBV5-1 and TRBJ1-5, with a tentative D call TRBD1 (5 bases). CDR3 length: 15 amino acids. CDR1 is SGHRS, CDR2 YFSETQ, per germline. Trimming took off 5 bases at V and 0 bases at J, with 12 bases between the two ends. This CDR3 is CASRTTADSNQPQHF. The sequenced CDR3 bases are TGCGCCAGCAGAACGACAGCCGATAGCAATCAGCCC.